The T cell receptor beta chain under discussion was sequenced for a study of OX40 agonist ivuxolimab in advanced cancers. Sequencing used immunoSEQ multiplex PCR; TCRdb keeps in-frame clones, though not all of them. The sample carries about 79,000 clones, about 90% recorded once. V shed 3 bases and J 4 bases; nucleotides not matched to a gene: 12. Germline CDR1 reads SGDLS; CDR2 reads YYNGEE. This CDR3 contains 17 residues. The chain couples TRBV9 to TRBJ1-3; TRBD1 aligns across 8 bases. The TCR originated in an adult with an advanced solid tumor such as melanoma, head and neck, liver or kidney cancer. The sequenced sample was CD4+ or CD8+ T cells sorted from blood, obtained in a trial of the OX40 agonist ivuxolimab. The CDR3 spells CASSATGAGFLGNTIYF. The CDR3 region has the DNA TGTGCCAGCAGCGCGACAGGGGCTGGGTTTCTCGGAAACACCATATATTTT.